This T cell receptor beta chain was recovered during a study of breast tumors, draining lymph nodes, adjacent tissues. Axillary draining lymph nodes of breast cancer patients supplied the node samples. Study-wide results and caveats: Data only fit, rather than demonstrated, lymph node origin of most tumor T cells.

TCRdb redid the calling of the multiplex PCR reads with MiXCR, one entry per CDR3 protein. The sample shows 150,000 to 250,000 distinct CDR3 sequences, around 29% of them seen only once. This clonotype has a count of ten or more. Antigen unknown. Trimming shortened V by 5 bases and J by 1 base, and 9 bases separated the two germline ends. Per the germline V gene, CDR1 is MDHEN and CDR2 is SYDVKM. The CDR3 runs to 13 residues. Sequencing used axillary lymph node tissue. The TCR sequence derives from a female donor with breast cancer. Some clones in this sample may be carry-over from other donors' samples. The chain employs TRBV28 and TRBJ2-7; D is undetermined. The DNA of the CDR3 is TGTGCCAGCAGTAATGATGGTTCCTACGAGCAGTACTTC. It codes for CASSNDGSYEQYF. The complete variable domain, with remaining parts taken from reference TRBV28 and TRBJ2-7, reads DVKVTQSSRYLVKRTGEKVFLECVQDMDHENMFWYRQDPGLGLRLIYFSYDVKMKEKGDIPEGYSVSREKKERFSLILESASTNQTSMYLCASSNDGSYEQYFGPGTRLTVT.